What follows are 20 T cell receptor beta chains derived from one specimen sequenced in a study of control samples from healthy donors and cancer patients. Sequencing was performed with immunoSEQ multiplex PCR; in TCRdb, only in-frame clones are kept and a portion is missing. The table lists tens of thousands of clones, about nine tenths of them singletons. The source material was blood. These TCRs come from a man aged 50-59 years in good health.

The gene calls are TRBV30 and TRBJ1-5; perhaps TRBD1 as D (6 bases). Germline assignment: CDR1 GTSNPN and CDR2 SVGIG (reference sequence). Deletions cut 5 bases from V and 2 bases from J, with 10 bases between. The CDR3 contains 13 residues. The CDR3 nucleotides read TGTGCCTGGGGAGGGGGTGGCAATCAGCCCCAGCATTTT. Amino acid sequence: CAWGGGGNQPQHF.

The chain joins TRBV19 to TRBJ1-1; D is unclear. Germline CDR1 LNHDA, CDR2 SQIVND (reference sequence). The ends were cut back, 4 bases at V and 4 bases at J, with 13 bases in the middle. This CDR3 spans 14 amino acids. The CDR3, as DNA: TGTGCCAGTAGTAGGGATACAGATTTCACTGAAGCTTTCTTT. Protein: CASSRDTDFTEAFF. The full variable domain, its missing parts supplied by reference TRBV19 and TRBJ1-1, is DGGITQSPKYLFRKEGQNVTLSCEQNLNHDAMYWYRQDPGQGLRLIYYSQIVNDFQKGDIAEGYSVSREKKESFPLTVTSAQKNPTAFYLCASSRDTDFTEAFFGQGTRLTVV.

The chain couples TRBV3-1 (or the pseudogene TRBV3-2) to TRBJ1-2, with a weak D call TRBD1 (5 bases). The CDR3 loop spans 20 amino acids. In germline, CDR1 is LGHDT, CDR2 YNNKEL (reference sequence). Trimming cost V 1 base and J 5 bases, with 29 bases left between them. CDR3 bases: TGTGCCAGCAGCCAAGTTAGGCTTAGGGGACTCAACTTCCTTGCTTATGGCTACACCTTC. This encodes CASSQVRLRGLNFLAYGYTF.

The V and J genes are TRBV27 and TRBJ1-6; D unresolved. Germline CDR1 is MNHEY and CDR2 is SMNVEV (reference sequence). This CDR3 contains 12 residues. V lost 3 bases and J 7 bases, leaving 4 bases between the germline ends. CDR3 protein: CASSFGNSPLHF. The CDR3 DNA follows: TGTGCCAGCAGTTTTGGGAATTCACCCCTCCACTTT.

The chain combines TRBV10-3 with TRBJ2-3; 8 bases line up with TRBD2. This CDR3 contains 15 residues. With V trimmed by 6 bases and J by 5 bases, 10 bases remained unmatched. The germline V gene encodes CDR1 ENHRY and CDR2 SYGVKD. Here the CDR3 reads CAISGKRGGRDTQYF. CDR3 sequence (DNA): TGTGCCATCAGCGGTAAACGGGGGGGCCGAGATACGCAGTATTTT.

The gene calls are TRBV27 and TRBJ1-2, with D unclear. The CDR3 contains 13 residues. Trimming stripped 4 bases from V and 0 bases from J, with 6 bases between. Germline V CDR1 and CDR2: MNHEY, SMNVEV (reference sequence). CDR3 in DNA: TGTGCCAGCAGTTCAGGAGCTAACTATGGCTACACCTTC. This gives the protein CASSSGANYGYTF.

This clone was picked up a small number of times. The V and J genes are TRBV10-3 and TRBJ1-2; 8 bases agree with TRBD1. CDR1 ENHRY and CDR2 SYGVKD come from the germline V gene. Trimming at V came to 10 bases and at J to 6 bases, leaving 4 bases not matched to a gene. The CDR3 sequence is 11 residues long. The CDR3 bases are TGTGCCACGGGACAGGACGATGGCTACACCTTC. Encoded protein: CATGQDDGYTF.

The J gene is TRBJ1-5, the V gene TRBV24-1; D remains unclear. The CDR3 totals 12 residues. Trimming pared 1 base from V and 4 bases from J, leaving 1 base between. Germline values: CDR1 KGHDR, CDR2 SFDVKD. Here the CDR3 reads CATSDFNQPQHF. CDR3 nucleotides: TGTGCCACCAGTGATTTTAATCAGCCCCAGCATTTT.

The chain carries TRBV29-1 and TRBJ1-1; perhaps TRBD1 as D (6 bases). The germline gives CDR1 SQVTM, CDR2 ANQGSEA. Between the trimmed V and J ends, which lost 4 bases and 4 bases, there was a span of 19 bases. CDR3 length: 15 residues. The CDR3 coding sequence is TGCAGCGTTGTAGGGCGGGGGGCGCTCCGCACTGAAGCTTTCTTT. It encodes CSVVGRGALRTEAFF.

The CDR3 is CASSPSPLNSGNTIYF. DNA of the CDR3: TGTGCCAGCAGCCCCAGCCCCCTGAACTCTGGAAACACCATATATTTT. V and J are TRBV27 and TRBJ1-3; D uncertain. CDR3 size: 16 residues. CDR1 and CDR2 from the germline V gene are MNHEY and SMNVEV (reference sequence). Trimming took 6 bases from V and 0 from J, leaving 15 bases between them.

The chain joins TRBV6-2 or TRBV6-3 to TRBJ2-7, with D unclear. Per germline, CDR1 MNHEY and CDR2 SVGEGT. The CDR3 runs to 11 residues. The V gene lost 5 bases and the J gene lost 3 bases, with 5 bases spanning the gap. CDR3 DNA: TGTGCCAGCAGTGACCTCTACGAGCAGTACTTC. Amino acids: CASSDLYEQYF.

The genes are TRBV6-5 and TRBJ1-2, with D unresolved. V gave up 4 bases and J gave up 8 bases, with 11 bases separating them. This CDR3 is built from 12 residues. CDR1 is MNHEY, CDR2 SVGAGI, per germline. CDR3 in amino acids: CASSLELRGYTF. The CDR3 region has the DNA TGTGCCAGCAGTTTGGAACTCAGGGGCTACACCTTC.

The chain joins TRBV9 to TRBJ1-1; no reliable D call. The CDR3 length is 13 residues. With 3 bases removed from V and 8 bases from J, the gap between germline ends came to 14 bases. The germline gives CDR1 SGDLS, CDR2 YYNGEE. CDR3 nucleotides: TGTGCCAGCAGCGGACTTACGGGCGCCGAAGCTTTCTTT. Amino acids: CASSGLTGAEAFF.

The rearrangement uses TRBV24-1 and TRBJ2-3, with D perhaps matching TRBD1 (5 bases). The germline V gene has CDR1 KGHDR and CDR2 SFDVKD. V lost 10 bases, J lost 1 base, and 17 bases lay in between. The CDR3 has 15 amino acids. The CDR3 DNA is TGTGCCACAGAGAAAGGGGATAGGGGCACAGATACGCAGTATTTT. It is translated as CATEKGDRGTDTQYF.

The V gene is TRBV2, the J gene TRBJ2-2; D not certain. CDR3 length: 14 residues. V gave up 2 bases and J gave up 1 base, with 5 bases separating them. The germline CDR1 and CDR2 sequences are SNHLY and FYNNEI. The CDR3 nucleotides are TGTGCCAGCAGTGAATGGGGGAACACCGGGGAGCTGTTTTTT. It is translated as CASSEWGNTGELFF.

The chain has TRBV12-2 and TRBJ1-4. TRBV12-2 is a pseudogene. The CDR3 length is 14 residues. In nucleotides, the CDR3 is TGTGCAAGTCGCTTAAAATCTTTATATGAAAAACTGTTTTTT. It yields the protein CASRLKSLYEKLFF.

The rearrangement uses TRBV7-8 and TRBJ1-1; no clear D. The CDR3 contains 15 residues. V lost 5 bases to trimming and J lost 3 bases, with 16 bases between them. The germline V gene encodes CDR1 SGHVS and CDR2 FQNEAQ. CDR3 in amino acids: CASSLTSGIYTEAFF. The CDR3 bases are TGTGCCAGCAGCCTAACATCGGGGATTTACACTGAAGCTTTCTTT.

The chain carries TRBV6-6 and TRBJ1-3; TRBD1 might be the D (6 bases). The CDR3 runs to 15 residues. From germline, CDR1 is MNHNY and CDR2 SVGAGI (reference sequence). V dropped 5 bases and J dropped 2 bases, with 13 bases sitting between them. CDR3 sequence reads: CASSHRQVPGNTIYF. The CDR3 nucleotides are TGTGCCAGCAGTCATCGACAGGTCCCTGGAAACACCATATATTTT.

Written as DNA, the CDR3 is TGTGCCAGCAGTGAAAACTATGGCTACACCTTC. It encodes CASSENYGYTF. The rearrangement joins TRBV6-1 to TRBJ1-2; the D is unclear. Looked up from germline, CDR1 is MNHNS and CDR2 is SASEGT. The CDR3 has 11 residues. With 2 bases removed from V and 2 bases from J, the gap between germline ends came to 0 bases.

The rearrangement links TRBV14 to TRBJ1-6; D gene unclear. From germline, CDR1 is SGHDN and CDR2 FVKESK. With 0 bases removed from V and 7 bases from J, the gap between germline ends came to 7 bases. The length of the CDR3 is 14 residues. CDR3 amino acids: CASSQETGNSPLHF. The DNA for the CDR3 is TGTGCCAGCAGCCAAGAGACGGGGAATTCACCCCTCCACTTT.